This TCR beta chain was retrieved from a study of blood T cell repertoires in COVID-19 (dated by TCRdb to about 2020). Concerning the study at large: Recovered participants in ImmuneRACE Cohort 3 were defined by two consecutive negative NP/OP PCR tests, clearance by a healthcare professional, or resolution of symptoms. Samples from collaborators originated in the United States, Italy and Spain and spanned both the acute and convalescent phases of COVID-19. The prospective study material was composed of cDNA or gDNA derived from T cells, B-cell-depleted T cells, or PBMCs. The dataset comprised deeply sampled blood TCRbeta repertoires from subjects exposed to, actively infected with, or recovered from COVID-19. A freely available public database, intended as a resource for researchers studying the immune response to SARS-CoV-2, is where the repertoires were released. Samples were obtained from the ongoing ImmuneRACE study (first 160 participants) and from some 1,300 subjects provided by 6 global collaborators. A de-identified subject ID, COVID-19 status, age in years and sex were almost always included in the sample metadata. Where available, HLA class I and class II types were taken from metadata supplied by the sample provider and were not determined by assay-based typing. Findings and caveats that apply to the study as a whole: How much clinical and demographic metadata was included differed by source and by participant, and the metadata was provided uncurated.

With regard to this clone: This clone's antigen is unknown. Per-base quality was not reported, and no clone a single base away is much larger than it.

TCRbeta CDR3 regions were amplified from genomic DNA using the immunoSEQ Assay, a bias-controlled multiplex PCR. The paper's processing steps were these. The number of nucleated cells in each sample was estimated by amplification of reference gene primers within the assay. To quantify the absolute abundance of each unique TCRbeta CDR3 rearrangement, sequence reads were collapsed and filtered. For each sample, productive Simpson clonality was calculated as the square root of Simpson's diversity index over productive rearrangements. TCRdb provides this immuneACCESS table in a form limited to in-frame rearrangements. Some clones are lacking; in checked studies, under half of them reflect an unresolved V gene, and why the rest are absent is not known. Clone size and V and J calls were adopted from that table, with D and trimming inferred from the DNA. Present in this sample are 350,000 to 400,000 clones, approximately 89% of which were seen just once. About 1.9% of the sample is in the top ten clones.

Participants in the prospective study were aged about 18 to 100 years, lived in under 30 United States geographic areas, and enrolled through a virtual design. In the prospective study, cohorts were assigned on the basis of participant-reported clinical history obtained from a screening survey and a study questionnaire. In the prospective study, whole blood, serum and a nasopharyngeal or oropharyngeal swab were collected from each participant by mobile phlebotomists. Prospective study participants could optionally give additional blood draws and questionnaires over an approximately two-month period. Before DNA extraction, blood samples from the prospective study were shipped at room temperature or frozen. Trimming removed 6 bases from V and 7 bases from J; the gene matches leave 4 bases unexplained. The CDR3 spans 13 residues, from the cysteine through the phenylalanine. Only the CDR3 DNA is retained, 39 bases long and in frame from the first base. Looking up the germline V gene yields CDR1 SNHLY and CDR2 FYNNEI.

Sequencing was carried out using PBMCs or T cells enriched from blood (not recorded which). This receptor was taken from a man between 40 and 49 years old in a cohort exposed to, infected with or recovered from COVID-19 (not recorded which). The rearrangement joined TRBV2 to TRBJ2-5; 11 junctional bases match TRBD2. The DNA sequence is given as TGTGCCAGCAGCGGTGGACTAGCGGGGACCCAGTACTTC. It translates to CASSGGLAGTQYF.